This entry concerns a single TCR beta chain. Its antigen is unidentified. This record comes from a study of CD8 T cells in ankylosing spondylitis. Overall study findings and caveats: CD8+ by phenotype, disease-linked clones were relatively rare in peripheral blood. A subset of motif variants has previously been described in the synovial fluid and blood of reactive arthritis. It was reported that disease-linked clones were significantly enriched in matched ankylosing spondylitis synovial fluid.

Using quantitative 5'-RACE with molecular barcodes, the authors made TCR beta libraries. TCRdb fed the 5' RACE reads into MiXCR, producing one record per CDR3 protein. The sample shows 300,000 to 400,000 distinct CDR3 sequences, about 15% of them seen only once. Sample: blood, either unsorted or a sorted T cell fraction (not recorded which). The receptor was isolated from a male donor with ankylosing spondylitis or in good health (not recorded which).

The CDR3 is CASGFNEQYF. DNA of the CDR3: TGTGCCAGCGGATTCAACGAGCAGTACTTC. The chain links TRBV27 to TRBJ2-7, with D unclear. Germline assignment: CDR1 MNHEY and CDR2 SMNVEV (reference sequence). This CDR3 is built from 10 residues. Trimming cost V 8 bases and J 5 bases, with 7 bases left between them.